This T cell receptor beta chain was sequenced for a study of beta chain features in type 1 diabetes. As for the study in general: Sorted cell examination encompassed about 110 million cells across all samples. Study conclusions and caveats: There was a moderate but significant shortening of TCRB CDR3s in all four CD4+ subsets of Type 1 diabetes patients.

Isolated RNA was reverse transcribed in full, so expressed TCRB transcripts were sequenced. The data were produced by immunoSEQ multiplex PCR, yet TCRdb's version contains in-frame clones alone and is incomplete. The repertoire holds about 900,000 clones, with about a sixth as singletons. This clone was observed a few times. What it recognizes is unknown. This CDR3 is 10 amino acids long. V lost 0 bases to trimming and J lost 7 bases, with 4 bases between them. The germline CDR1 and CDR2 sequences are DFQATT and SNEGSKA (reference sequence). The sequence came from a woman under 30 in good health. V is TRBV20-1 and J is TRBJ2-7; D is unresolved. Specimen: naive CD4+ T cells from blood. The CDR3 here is CSARDLEQYF. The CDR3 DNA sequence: TGCAGTGCTAGAGATTTGGAGCAGTACTTC.